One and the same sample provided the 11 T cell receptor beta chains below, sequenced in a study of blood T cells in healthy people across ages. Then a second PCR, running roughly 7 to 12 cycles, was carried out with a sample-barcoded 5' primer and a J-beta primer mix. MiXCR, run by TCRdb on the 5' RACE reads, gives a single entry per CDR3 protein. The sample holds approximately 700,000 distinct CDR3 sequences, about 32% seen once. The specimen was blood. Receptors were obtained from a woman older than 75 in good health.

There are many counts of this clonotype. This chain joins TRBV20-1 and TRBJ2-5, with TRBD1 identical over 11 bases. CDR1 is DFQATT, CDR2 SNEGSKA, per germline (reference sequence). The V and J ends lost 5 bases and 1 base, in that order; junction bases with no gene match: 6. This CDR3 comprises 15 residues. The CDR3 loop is CSAGTGGALQETQYF. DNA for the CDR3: TGCAGTGCTGGGACAGGGGGGGCCCTCCAAGAGACCCAGTACTTC.

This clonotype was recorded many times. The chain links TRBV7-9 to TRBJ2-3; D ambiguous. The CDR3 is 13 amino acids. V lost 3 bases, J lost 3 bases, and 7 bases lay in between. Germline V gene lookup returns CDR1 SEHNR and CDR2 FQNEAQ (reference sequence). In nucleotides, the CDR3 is TGTGCCAGCAGCTTCAGTTTAACAGATACGCAGTATTTT. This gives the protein CASSFSLTDTQYF.

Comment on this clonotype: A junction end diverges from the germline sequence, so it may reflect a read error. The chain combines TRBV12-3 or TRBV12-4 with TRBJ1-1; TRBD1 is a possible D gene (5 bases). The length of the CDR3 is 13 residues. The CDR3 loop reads CAGSLGGVAEAFF. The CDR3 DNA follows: TGTGCCGGCAGTTTGGGAGGGGTGGCTGAAGCTTTCTTT.

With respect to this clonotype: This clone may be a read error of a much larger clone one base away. The DNA of the CDR3 is TGTGCCAGCAGCTTTGGGGGGAACACCGGGGAGCTGTTTTTT. Its protein product is CASSFGGNTGELFF. V usage is TRBV5-5 and J usage is TRBJ2-2; D might be TRBD1 or TRBD2, each matching 5 bases. With 2 bases removed from V and 1 base from J, the gap between germline ends came to 6 bases. The V gene's germline CDR1 is SGHKS and CDR2 YYEKEE (reference sequence). The CDR3 covers 14 residues.

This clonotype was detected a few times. The CDR3 DNA follows: TGTGCCAGCAGTTGGTCGGGAGGAACAGATACGCAGTATTTT. Its protein product is CASSWSGGTDTQYF. J is TRBJ2-3 and V is TRBV2, with 7 positions matching TRBD2. Germline CDR1 SNHLY, CDR2 FYNNEI. V gave up 5 bases and J gave up 3 bases; unmatched junction bases: 5. CDR3 length equals 14 residues. The full variable domain, its missing parts supplied by reference TRBV2 and TRBJ2-3, is EPEVTQTPSHQVTQMGQEVILRCVPISNHLYFYWYRQILGQKVEFLVSFYNNEISEKSEIFDDQFSVERPDGSNFTLKIRSTKLEDSAMYFCASSWSGGTDTQYFGPGTRLTVL.

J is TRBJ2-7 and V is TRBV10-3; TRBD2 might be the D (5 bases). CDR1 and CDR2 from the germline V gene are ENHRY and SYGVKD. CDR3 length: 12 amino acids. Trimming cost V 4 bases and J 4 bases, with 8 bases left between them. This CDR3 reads CAISGTSYEQYF. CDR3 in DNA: TGTGCCATCAGTGGGACTTCTTACGAGCAGTACTTC.

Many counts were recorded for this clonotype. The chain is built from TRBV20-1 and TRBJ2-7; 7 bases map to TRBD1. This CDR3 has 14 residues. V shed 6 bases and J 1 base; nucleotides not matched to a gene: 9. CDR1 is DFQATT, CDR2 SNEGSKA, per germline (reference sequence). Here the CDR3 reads CSASGQDGSYEQYF. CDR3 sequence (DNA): TGCAGTGCCTCAGGACAGGACGGTTCCTACGAGCAGTACTTC.

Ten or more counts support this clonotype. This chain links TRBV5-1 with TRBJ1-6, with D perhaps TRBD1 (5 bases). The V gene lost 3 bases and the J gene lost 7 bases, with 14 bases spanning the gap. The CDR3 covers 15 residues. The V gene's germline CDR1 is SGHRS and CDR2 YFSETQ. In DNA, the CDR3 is TGCGCCAGCAGCTCTACCGACAGCCCCAATTCACCCCTCCACTTT. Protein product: CASSSTDSPNSPLHF.

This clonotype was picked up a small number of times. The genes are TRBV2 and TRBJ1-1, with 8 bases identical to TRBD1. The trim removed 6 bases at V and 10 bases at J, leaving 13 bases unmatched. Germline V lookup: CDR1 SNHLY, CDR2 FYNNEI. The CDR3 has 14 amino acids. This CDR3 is CASRPNGQGVGAFF. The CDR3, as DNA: TGTGCCAGCAGGCCAAATGGACAGGGCGTAGGAGCTTTCTTT.

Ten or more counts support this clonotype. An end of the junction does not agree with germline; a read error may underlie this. The CDR3 is CASSLGQDNTDTQYF. The CDR3 bases are TGTGCTAGCAGCTTGGGACAGGACAACACAGATACGCAGTATTTT. This chain uses TRBV7-7 with TRBJ2-3; 8 bases are shared with TRBD1. Germline CDR1 and CDR2: SSHAT and FNYEAQ (reference sequence). CDR3 length equals 15 residues. The full variable domain, with the rest looked up from reference TRBV7-7 and TRBJ2-3, is GAGVSQSPRYKVTKRGQDVTLRCDPISSHATLYWYQQALGQGPEFLTYFNYEAQPDKSGLPSDRFSAERPEGSISTLTIQRTEQRDSAMYRCASSLGQDNTDTQYFGPGTRLTVL.

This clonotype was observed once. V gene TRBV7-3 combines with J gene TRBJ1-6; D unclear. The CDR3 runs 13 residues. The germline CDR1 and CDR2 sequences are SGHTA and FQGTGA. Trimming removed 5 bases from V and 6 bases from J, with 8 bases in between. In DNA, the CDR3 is TGTGCCAGCAGCCAACGGGGTAATTCACCCCTCCACTTT. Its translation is CASSQRGNSPLHF.